Listed here are 23 T cell receptor beta chains from one sample, sequenced in a study of CD8+ T cells in alopecia areata. The authors extracted RNA and reverse transcribed it into cDNA as the sequencing template. Measured with immunoSEQ multiplex PCR; TCRdb has only the in-frame clones, and not every one. Of roughly 30,000 clones listed, approximately 56% were seen once; the top ten hold about a sixth. Sequenced input: NKG2D-high CD8+ T cells sorted from blood. These receptors all come from a human donor with alopecia areata.

J is TRBJ2-7 and V is TRBV5-1; D may correspond to TRBD1 or TRBD2 (5 bases each). The CDR3 has 14 residues. Between the trimmed V and J ends, which lost 4 bases and 0 bases, there was a span of 11 bases. The germline gives CDR1 SGHRS, CDR2 YFSETQ. CDR3 in DNA: TGCGCCAGCAGCGACCGGGACCACTCCTACGAGCAGTACTTC. This sequence encodes CASSDRDHSYEQYF.

This clone was picked up one time. This chain links TRBV30 with TRBJ1-4; unclear D gene. The CDR3 length is 12 residues. Germline assignment: CDR1 GTSNPN and CDR2 SVGIG (reference sequence). The ends were cut back, 1 base at V and 11 bases at J, with 11 bases in the middle. The CDR3 loop is CAWSAIEKKLFF. DNA for the CDR3: TGTGCCTGGAGTGCAATTGAGAAGAAACTGTTTTTT.

The J gene is TRBJ2-7, the V gene TRBV29-1; 9 bases fit TRBD1. Trimming at V came to 1 base and at J to 7 bases, leaving 8 bases not matched to a gene. This CDR3 has 14 amino acids. Germline V gives CDR1 SQVTM, CDR2 ANQGSEA. The chain's CDR3 is CSVEGEQGAREQYF. The CDR3, as DNA: TGCAGCGTTGAAGGGGAACAGGGGGCCAGGGAGCAGTACTTC.

The CDR3, as DNA: TGTGCCAGCAGCTCATCGCCGGGGAGAGCCTACAATGAGCAGTTCTTC. It codes for CASSSSPGRAYNEQFF. The chain links TRBV7-9 to TRBJ2-1; D is possibly TRBD2 (5 bases). CDR1 is SEHNR, CDR2 FQNEAQ, per germline (reference sequence). V was pared by 4 bases and J by 2 bases, with 15 bases between. This CDR3 region has 16 residues.

The sample holds a few counts of this clone. CDR3 protein: CASSQIGTGEQYF. CDR3 nucleotides: TGCGCCAGCAGCCAAATTGGAACCGGGGAGCAGTACTTC. The V gene is TRBV4-1, the J gene TRBJ2-7; D is ambiguous. Germline-derived CDR1 and CDR2 are MGHRA and YSYEKL. CDR3 length: 13 residues. Between the trimmed V and J ends, which lost 2 bases and 7 bases, there was a span of 12 bases.

The CDR3 bases are TGTGCCAGCAGCCCGCGGACTAGCGACGAGACCCAGTACTTC. Protein: CASSPRTSDETQYF. The genes are TRBV7-9 and TRBJ2-5; 9 positions match TRBD2. The CDR3 is made up of 14 amino acids. Losses at the gene ends were 5 bases for V and 5 bases for J; bases not matched to a gene: 6. Germline lookup yields CDR1 SEHNR and CDR2 FQNEAQ (reference sequence).

This chain joins TRBV27 and TRBJ2-1; a possible D gene is TRBD2 (6 bases). V gave up 5 bases and J gave up 2 bases, with 16 bases separating them. This CDR3 region has 16 residues. Germline lookup yields CDR1 MNHEY and CDR2 SMNVEV (reference sequence). The CDR3 DNA follows: TGTGCCAGCAGTGGGGGGTTCGGACTAACCTACAATGAGCAGTTCTTC. As protein: CASSGGFGLTYNEQFF.

This chain links TRBV7-6 with TRBJ2-5; D is uncertain. The CDR3 totals 15 residues. Germline CDR1 reads SGHVS; CDR2 reads FNYEAQ. Trimming took 5 bases from V and 1 from J, leaving 14 bases between them. CDR3: CASSQSLSVQETQYF. In nucleotides, the CDR3 is TGTGCCAGCAGCCAAAGCCTATCGGTCCAAGAGACCCAGTACTTC.

The count of this clone is one. The rearrangement links TRBV7-2 to TRBJ2-7; D is unresolved. V was clipped by 1 base and J by 4 bases, with 8 bases between them. Per the germline V gene, CDR1 is SGHTA and CDR2 is FQGNSA. The CDR3 totals 13 residues. CDR3 protein: CASSLGRFYEQYF. CDR3 sequence (DNA): TGTGCCAGCAGCTTAGGGCGGTTTTACGAGCAGTACTTC.

This chain links TRBV5-6 with TRBJ1-2; D may be TRBD1 (5 bases). The CDR3 has 14 amino acids. V was clipped by 1 base and J by 6 bases, with 13 bases between them. Germline V gene data show CDR1 as SGHDT and CDR2 as YYEEEE. CDR3 region: CASSLKPGLDGYTF. CDR3 sequence (DNA): TGTGCCAGCAGCTTGAAGCCAGGGTTGGATGGCTACACCTTC.

The genes are TRBV11-2 and TRBJ2-2; D perhaps matches TRBD2 (5 bases). The CDR3 is 14 amino acids. Trimming took off 0 bases at V and 4 bases at J, with 6 bases between the two ends. Germline V gene data show CDR1 as SGHAT and CDR2 as FQNNGV. The chain's CDR3 is CASSLDRGTGELFF. The CDR3 DNA follows: TGTGCCAGCAGCTTAGATCGGGGCACCGGGGAGCTGTTTTTT.

The chain joins TRBV7-9 to TRBJ2-5; D remains unclear. Deletions cut 10 bases from V and 1 base from J, with 16 bases between. Germline-derived CDR1 and CDR2 are SEHNR and FQNEAQ (reference sequence). CDR3 length: 14 amino acids. CDR3: CATQNRAVQETQYF. CDR3 in DNA: TGTGCCACCCAAAACCGGGCTGTCCAAGAGACCCAGTACTTC.

This clone was counted a few times. The rearrangement joins TRBV15 to TRBJ2-2; TRBD2 aligns across 8 bases. Germline trimming cut 2 bases from V and 2 bases from J; bases unmatched to any gene: 4. This CDR3 is 16 amino acids long. CDR1 LNHNV and CDR2 YYDKDF come from the germline V gene (reference sequence). CDR3 sequence: CATSRTAGGNTGELFF. Written as DNA, the CDR3 is TGTGCCACCAGCAGAACGGCGGGGGGCAACACCGGGGAGCTGTTTTTT.

This clone has only a few counts. The V and J genes are TRBV5-1 and TRBJ2-1, with 8 bases matching TRBD1. Germline V gene lookup returns CDR1 SGHRS and CDR2 YFSETQ. The ends lost 1 base at V and 9 bases at J; junction bases unmatched: 3. The CDR3 totals 13 residues. As DNA, the CDR3 is TGCGCCAGCAGCTTGCAGGGGGCTGGTGAGCAGTTCTTC. It specifies CASSLQGAGEQFF.

The rearrangement joins TRBV5-4 to TRBJ2-3; 9 bases align to TRBD1. The CDR3 runs 14 residues. The V gene's germline CDR1 is SGHNT and CDR2 YYREEE (reference sequence). This chain's CDR3 is CGIGGQGPQDTQYF. CDR3 nucleotides: TGTGGAATCGGGGGACAGGGACCACAAGATACGCAGTATTTT. Combining the CDR3 with reference TRBV5-4 and TRBJ2-3 gives the whole variable domain ETGVTQSPTHLIKTRGQQVTLRCSSQSGHNTVSWYQQALGQGPQFIFQYYREEENGRGNFPPRFSGLQFPNYSSELNVNALELDDSALYLCGIGGQGPQDTQYFGPGTRLTVL.

The V gene is TRBV7-9, the J gene TRBJ2-5; TRBD1 matches at 9 bases. The germline CDR1 and CDR2 sequences are SEHNR and FQNEAQ (reference sequence). J was trimmed by 2 bases and V by 1 base; bases with no gene match: 5. The CDR3 length is 16 residues. In nucleotides, the CDR3 is TGTGCCAGCAGCTTAGTCGGGACAGGGACACAAGAGACCCAGTACTTC. Amino acid sequence: CASSLVGTGTQETQYF. The variable domain in full, completed from reference TRBV7-9 and TRBJ2-5, reads DTGVSQNPRHKITKRGQNVTFRCDPISEHNRLYWYRQTLGQGPEFLTYFQNEAQLEKSRLLSDRFSAERPKGSFSTLEIQRTEQGDSAMYLCASSLVGTGTQETQYFGPGTRLLVL.

There are a few counts of this clone. The gene calls are TRBV28 and TRBJ2-7; 8 bases line up with TRBD2. Germline-derived CDR1 and CDR2 are MDHEN and SYDVKM. V lost 6 bases to trimming and J lost 7 bases; unmatched junction nucleotides: 8. The CDR3 covers 13 residues. The CDR3 sequence is CASRMTAGEEQYF. In DNA form, the CDR3 reads TGTGCCAGCAGGATGACAGCGGGGGAGGAGCAGTACTTC.

This clone has only a few counts. J is TRBJ2-4 and V is TRBV5-8, with D possibly being TRBD2 (5 bases). Germline V gives CDR1 SGHTS, CDR2 YDEGEE. This CDR3 has 15 residues. V shed 6 bases and J shed 3 bases, with 16 bases lying between them. In nucleotides, the CDR3 is TGTGCCAGCACCTTCAGGACTCTGGGCAAAAACATTCAGTACTTC. This translates into CASTFRTLGKNIQYF.

DNA for the CDR3: TGTGCCAGCAGTGAAGCTAGCGGGGCCTACGAGCAGTACTTC. This sequence encodes CASSEASGAYEQYF. This sequence joins TRBV6-1 and TRBJ2-7; 8 positions match TRBD2. The germline CDR1 and CDR2 sequences are MNHNS and SASEGT. V was pared by 0 bases and J by 2 bases, with 0 bases of the junction left unmatched. The CDR3 is 14 amino acids.

The chain uses TRBV7-3 and TRBJ1-1, with D possibly TRBD1 on 6 matching bases. This CDR3 contains 14 residues. CDR1 is SGHTA and CDR2 is FQGTGA in the germline V gene. V lost 5 bases to trimming and J lost 0 bases, with 10 bases between them. CDR3 coding DNA: TGTGCCAGCAGCATGACAGGAGTGAACACTGAAGCTTTCTTT. Translating gives CASSMTGVNTEAFF.

The sample holds one count of this clone. CDR3 sequence reads: CASSQVSAADTQYF. The CDR3 DNA is TGCGCCAGCAGCCAAGTTAGCGCCGCGGATACGCAGTATTTT. The rearrangement links TRBV4-3 to TRBJ2-3, with TRBD2 as a possible D gene (5 bases). Germline CDR1 and CDR2: LGHNA and YSLEER. CDR3 size: 14 residues. V dropped 1 base and J dropped 6 bases, with 11 bases sitting between them.

The V and J genes are TRBV12-5 and TRBJ2-1; D is uncertain. Germline V gene data show CDR1 as LGHNT and CDR2 as FRNRAP. CDR3 length: 12 residues. Between the trimmed V and J ends, which lost 1 base and 6 bases, there was a span of 4 bases. The CDR3 is CASGLALNEQFF. The DNA for the CDR3 is TGTGCTAGTGGTTTGGCACTCAATGAGCAGTTCTTC.

The DNA for the CDR3 is TGTGCCAGCAGCCCGAAGACCGATGGAGGAAAGACCCAGTACTTC. The encoded protein is CASSPKTDGGKTQYF. The J gene is TRBJ2-5, the V gene TRBV7-9, with TRBD2 as a possible D gene (5 bases). Germline CDR1 SEHNR, CDR2 FQNEAQ (reference sequence). The V gene lost 5 bases and the J gene lost 6 bases, with 19 bases spanning the gap. The CDR3 loop spans 15 amino acids.